This T cell receptor beta chain was observed in a study of blood T cell repertoires in COVID-19. Overall study: The study drew acute and convalescent COVID-19 samples from the United States, Italy and Spain. T cells, B-cell-depleted T cells, or PBMCs supplied cDNA or gDNA.

Germline V gives CDR1 SGHDN, CDR2 FVKESK. Between the trimmed V and J ends, which lost 1 base and 8 bases, there was a span of 20 bases. The CDR3 is 16 residues long. How the authors handled the data: Reference gene primer amplification yielded estimated nucleated cell counts. Clones were sequenced by immunoSEQ multiplex PCR, and TCRdb holds only the in-frame ones, with some missing. Clone size and the V and J calls come from that table; the DNA yielded D and trimming. The sample includes a few hundred thousand clones, about 88% of them seen just once. The sample consisted of peripheral blood. The chain employs TRBV14 and TRBJ1-2, with D possibly TRBD1 on 6 matching bases. The clonotype originates from a man between 35 and 55 years old with acute or convalescent COVID-19. CDR3 residues: CASSQVGARQSGGYTF. CDR3 coding DNA: TGTGCCAGCAGCCAAGTGGGGGCCAGGCAATCTGGGGGCTACACCTTC. The entire variable domain, with the rest obtained from reference TRBV14 and TRBJ1-2, is as follows: EAGVTQFPSHSVIEKGQTVTLRCDPISGHDNLYWYRRVMGKEIKFLLHFVKESKQDESGMPNNRFLAERTGGTYSTLKVQPAELEDSGVYFCASSQVGARQSGGYTFGSGTRLTVV.